The entry below gives a single TCR beta chain sequence along with its context. Antigen: not known. V lost 0 bases to trimming and J lost 6 bases, with 12 bases between them. The CDR3 spans 14 residues. CDR1 MNHEY and CDR2 SVGAGI come from the germline V gene. This entry belongs to a study of shared clonotypes between healthy human individuals. Findings of the study overall: Incomplete sequencing of sorted subsets was indicated by rarefaction despite large depth.

Sequenced by immunoSEQ multiplex PCR; TCRdb stores in-frame clones only, minus some. The sample has millions of clones; roughly 95% are singletons. A split of CD4+ cells into CD45RA+ naive and CD45RA-negative memory subsets was performed. The clonotype was recovered from a man between 18 and 35 years old in good health. This chain uses TRBV6-5 with TRBJ2-7; D is perhaps TRBD1 or TRBD2 (5 bases each). The sample comprised naive CD4+ T cells sorted from blood. Subset specified: CD45RA+ positively selected. CDR3 DNA: TGTGCCAGCAGTTACTCATTCGGGGCTTCCGAGCAGTACTTC. Its translation is CASSYSFGASEQYF.